The 8 T cell receptor beta chains given below trace back to one sample, sequenced in a study of patients and donors after allogeneic stem cell transplantation. A single record per CDR3 protein comes from TCRdb applying MiXCR to the RT-PCR reads. The sample yields around 3,000 distinct CDR3 sequences, under 7% seen once. Source material: blood, either unsorted or a sorted T cell fraction (not recorded which). Receptors originate from a human donor who was either an allogeneic HSCT recipient or a stem cell or donor lymphocyte infusion donor (not recorded which). It is not recorded whose cells these are; they may come from a transplant donor.

This clonotype has just a few counts. This rearrangement joins TRBV4-1 to TRBJ2-7; 10 bases line up with TRBD2. CDR1 is MGHRA, CDR2 YSYEKL, per germline. The CDR3 extends over 15 amino acids. V gave up 3 bases and J gave up 2 bases; unmatched junction bases: 4. The CDR3 coding sequence is TGCGCCAGCAGCCAGCAACTAGCGGGAACCTACGAGCAGTACTTC. Protein: CASSQQLAGTYEQYF.

This chain uses TRBV29-1 with TRBJ2-1; D uncertain. Trimming took off 4 bases at V and 7 bases at J, with 23 bases between the two ends. Looked up from germline, CDR1 is SQVTM and CDR2 is ANQGSEA. The CDR3 extends over 16 amino acids. The CDR3 region is CSVVLYRSPMGNEQFF. The CDR3, as DNA: TGCAGCGTTGTCCTCTATCGTTCTCCTATGGGGAATGAGCAGTTCTTC.

This clonotype is deemed medium-sized (0.01 to 0.1%). The gene calls are TRBV7-2 and TRBJ1-2; 10 bases map to TRBD1. Germline V gene sequence: CDR1 SGHTA, CDR2 FQGNSA. The CDR3 extends over 17 amino acids. The J segment lost 0 bases and the V segment lost 3 bases, leaving 7 bases of the junction unmatched. This CDR3 is CASSLSRDRGPNYGYTF. For the CDR3, the DNA is TGTGCCAGCAGCTTGTCCCGGGACAGGGGCCCTAACTATGGCTACACCTTC.

By share, this clonotype ranks as medium-sized. CDR3 DNA: TGCGCCAGCAGCCAAGATACTTCCAGGACATACCAAGAGACCCAGTACTTC. Translating gives CASSQDTSRTYQETQYF. The J gene is TRBJ2-5, the V gene TRBV4-3; maybe TRBD1 (5 bases). Germline V gene data show CDR1 as LGHNA and CDR2 as YSLEER. V was shortened by 0 bases and J by 0 bases, with 14 bases between the two germline ends. The CDR3 covers 17 residues.

This clonotype qualifies as medium-sized. This rearrangement joins TRBV20-1 to TRBJ2-5, with D possibly TRBD2 on 6 matching bases. V was clipped by 5 bases and J by 4 bases, with 17 bases between them. This CDR3 region has 14 residues. Germline V lookup: CDR1 DFQATT, CDR2 SNEGSKA (reference sequence). The CDR3 nucleotides read TGCAGTGCTCAAGGGACTGCGGTAGGAGAGACCCAGTACTTC. Translation gives CSAQGTAVGETQYF.

This clonotype is labeled medium-sized. The J gene is TRBJ2-1, the V gene TRBV7-6; 12 nucleotides line up with TRBD2. In germline, CDR1 is SGHVS, CDR2 FNYEAQ. The CDR3 consists of 15 residues. With 5 bases clipped from V and 2 bases from J, the junction kept 1 base outside the gene matches. CDR3: CASSGLAGTYNEQFF. As DNA, the CDR3 is TGTGCCAGCAGCGGACTAGCGGGGACCTACAATGAGCAGTTCTTC.

This clonotype counts as medium-sized. CDR3 sequence: CASSLDWDRAYGYTF. In DNA form, the CDR3 reads TGTGCCAGCAGCTTGGATTGGGACAGGGCCTATGGCTACACCTTC. V usage is TRBV5-4 and J usage is TRBJ1-2; 9 bases match TRBD1. Germline lookup yields CDR1 SGHNT and CDR2 YYREEE (reference sequence). The CDR3 has 15 amino acids. The J segment lost 4 bases and the V segment lost 0 bases, leaving 4 bases of the junction unmatched.

This clonotype is medium-sized by share. The junction departs from the called germline gene at one end, perhaps through a read error. This rearrangement joins TRBV7-7 to TRBJ2-1, with D tentatively TRBD2 (6 bases). CDR1 and CDR2 from the germline V gene are SSHAT and FNYEAQ (reference sequence). This CDR3 is 16 amino acids long. CDR3 residues: CASSFGAGTPYNEQFF. CDR3 nucleotides: TGTGCTAGCAGCTTCGGGGCGGGAACCCCTTACAATGAGCAGTTCTTC.